The T cell receptor (beta chain) under discussion was sequenced for a study of regulatory T cells in long-lasting Graves disease. CDR3-region Arm-PCR and iRepertoire HTBI primers produced the TCR beta libraries. TCRdb fed the multiplex PCR reads into MiXCR, producing one record per CDR3 protein. The sample consists of about 310,000 distinct CDR3 sequences, more than 20% of them appearing once. Stated time point: persistent/refractory GD, antithyroid drugs over 5 years with positive TRAb. Construction of the TCR library relied on RNA isolated from PBMCs. The patients included were those that came from an endocrinology department in Xi'an, China. This clonotype appeared a few times. What it binds is unknown. Overall study findings and caveats: Preferential use of TRBV28, TRBJ1-2 and TRBJ2-5 was seen in persistent disease. Persistent patients shared more public clonotypes (2,741) than newly diagnosed patients (approximately 960). Blood alone, not thyroid tissue, was studied.

Germline V gene lookup returns CDR1 DFQATT and CDR2 SNEGSKA (reference sequence). V lost 6 bases to trimming and J lost 4 bases, with 28 bases between them. The CDR3 spans 18 residues. The material sequenced was peripheral blood mononuclear cells (PBMCs), taken when the disease was refractory, from a patient treated with antithyroid drugs. The receptor's source is a female donor with Graves disease. This chain links TRBV20-1 with TRBJ1-3; TRBD1 might be the D (6 bases). The CDR3 spells CSAQTSLGGVESGNTIYF. The CDR3 nucleotides read TGCAGTGCCCAAACTTCCTTAGGGGGGGTAGAGTCGGGAAACACCATATATTTT.